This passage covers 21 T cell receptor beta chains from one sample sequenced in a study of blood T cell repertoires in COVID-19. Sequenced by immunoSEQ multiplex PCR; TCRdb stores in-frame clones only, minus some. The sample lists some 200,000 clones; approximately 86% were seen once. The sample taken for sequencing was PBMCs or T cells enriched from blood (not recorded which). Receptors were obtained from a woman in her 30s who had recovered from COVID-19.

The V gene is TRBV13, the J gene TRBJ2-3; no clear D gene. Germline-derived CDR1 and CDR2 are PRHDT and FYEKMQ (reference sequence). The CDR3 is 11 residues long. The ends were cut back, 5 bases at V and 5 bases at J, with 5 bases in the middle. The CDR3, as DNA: TGTGCCAGCAGCGCGAGAGATACGCAGTATTTT. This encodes CASSARDTQYF.

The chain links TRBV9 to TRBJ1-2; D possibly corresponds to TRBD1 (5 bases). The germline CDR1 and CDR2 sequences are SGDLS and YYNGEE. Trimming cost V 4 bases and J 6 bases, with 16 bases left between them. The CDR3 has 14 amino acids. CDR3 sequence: CASSHSGDFDGYTF. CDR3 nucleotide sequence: TGTGCCAGCAGCCATAGCGGGGACTTCGATGGCTACACCTTC.

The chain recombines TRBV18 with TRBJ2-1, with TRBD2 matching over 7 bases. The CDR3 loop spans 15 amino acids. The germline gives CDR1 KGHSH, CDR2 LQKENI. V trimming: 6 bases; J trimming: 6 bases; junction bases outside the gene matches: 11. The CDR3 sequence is CASSLGLDLGNEQFF. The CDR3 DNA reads TGTGCCAGCTCCCTCGGACTAGACCTTGGCAATGAGCAGTTCTTC.

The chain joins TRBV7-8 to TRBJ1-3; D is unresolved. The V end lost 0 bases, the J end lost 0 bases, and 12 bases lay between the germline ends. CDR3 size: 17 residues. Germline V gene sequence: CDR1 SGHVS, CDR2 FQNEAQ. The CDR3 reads CASSLAGSLSSGNTIYF. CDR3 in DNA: TGTGCCAGCAGCTTAGCGGGCAGTTTGAGCTCTGGAAACACCATATATTTT. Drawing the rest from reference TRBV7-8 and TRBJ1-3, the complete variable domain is GAGVSQSPRYKVAKRGQDVALRCDPISGHVSLFWYQQALGQGPEFLTYFQNEAQLDKSGLPSDRFFAERPEGSVSTLKIQRTQQEDSAVYLCASSLAGSLSSGNTIYFGEGSWLTVV.

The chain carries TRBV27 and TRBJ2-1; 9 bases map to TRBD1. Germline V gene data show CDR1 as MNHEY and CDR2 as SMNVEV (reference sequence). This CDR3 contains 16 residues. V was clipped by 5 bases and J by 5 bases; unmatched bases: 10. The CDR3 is CASSRTPTGGNNEQFF. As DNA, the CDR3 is TGTGCCAGCAGTAGGACTCCGACAGGGGGAAACAATGAGCAGTTCTTC.

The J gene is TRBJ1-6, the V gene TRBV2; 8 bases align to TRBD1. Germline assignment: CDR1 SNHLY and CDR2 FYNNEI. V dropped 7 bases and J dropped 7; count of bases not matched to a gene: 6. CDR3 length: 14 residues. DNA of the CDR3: TGTGCCAGCATTAAGCAGGGGGCCAATTCACCCCTCCACTTT. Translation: CASIKQGANSPLHF.

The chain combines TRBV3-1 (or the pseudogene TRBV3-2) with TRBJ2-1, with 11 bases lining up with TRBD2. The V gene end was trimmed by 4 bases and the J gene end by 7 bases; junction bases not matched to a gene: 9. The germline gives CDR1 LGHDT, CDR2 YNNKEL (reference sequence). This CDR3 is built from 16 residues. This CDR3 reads CASSPIAGGPRNEQFF. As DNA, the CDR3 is TGTGCCAGCAGCCCTATAGCGGGGGGGCCCCGAAATGAGCAGTTCTTC.

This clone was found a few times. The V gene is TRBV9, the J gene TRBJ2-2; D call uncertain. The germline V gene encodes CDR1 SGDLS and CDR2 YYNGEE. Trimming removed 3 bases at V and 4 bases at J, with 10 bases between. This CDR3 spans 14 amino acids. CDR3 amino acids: CASSGRHSTGELFF. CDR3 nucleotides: TGTGCCAGCAGCGGGCGGCATTCCACCGGGGAGCTGTTTTTT.

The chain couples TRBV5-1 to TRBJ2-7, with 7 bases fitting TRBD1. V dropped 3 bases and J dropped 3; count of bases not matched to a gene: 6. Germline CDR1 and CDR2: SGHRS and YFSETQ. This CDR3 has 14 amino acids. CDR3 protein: CASSWGTVNYEQYF. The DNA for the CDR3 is TGCGCCAGCAGCTGGGGGACAGTGAACTACGAGCAGTACTTC.

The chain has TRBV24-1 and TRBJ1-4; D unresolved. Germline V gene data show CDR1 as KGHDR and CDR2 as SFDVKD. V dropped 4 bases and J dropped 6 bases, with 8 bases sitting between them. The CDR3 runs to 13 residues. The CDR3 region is CATSDWAHEKLFF. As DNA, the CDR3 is TGTGCCACCAGTGACTGGGCGCATGAAAAACTGTTTTTT.

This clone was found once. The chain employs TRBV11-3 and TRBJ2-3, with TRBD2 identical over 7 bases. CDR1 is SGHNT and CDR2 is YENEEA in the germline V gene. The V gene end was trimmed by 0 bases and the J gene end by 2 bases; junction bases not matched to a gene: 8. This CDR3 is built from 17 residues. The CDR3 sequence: CASSLDGQRDHTDTQYF. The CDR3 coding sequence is TGTGCCAGCAGCTTAGATGGGCAGCGGGACCACACAGATACGCAGTATTTT. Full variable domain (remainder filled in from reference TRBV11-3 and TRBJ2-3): EAGVVQSPRYKIIEKKQPVAFWCNPISGHNTLYWYLQNLGQGPELLIRYENEEAVDDSQLPKDRFSAERLKGVDSTLKIQPAELGDSAVYLCASSLDGQRDHTDTQYFGPGTRLTVL.

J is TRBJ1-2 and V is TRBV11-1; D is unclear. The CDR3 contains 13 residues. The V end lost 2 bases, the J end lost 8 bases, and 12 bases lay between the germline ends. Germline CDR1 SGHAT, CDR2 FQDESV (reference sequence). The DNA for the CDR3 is TGTGCCAGCAGCTTAAGCCATTCCTACGGCTACACCTTC. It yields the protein CASSLSHSYGYTF.

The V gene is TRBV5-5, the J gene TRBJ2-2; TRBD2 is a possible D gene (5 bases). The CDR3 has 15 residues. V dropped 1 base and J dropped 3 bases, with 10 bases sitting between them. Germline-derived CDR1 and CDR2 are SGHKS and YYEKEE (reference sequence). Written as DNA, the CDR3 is TGTGCCAGCAGCTTGTCGGGATTCGACACCGGGGAGCTGTTTTTT. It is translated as CASSLSGFDTGELFF.

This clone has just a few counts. The CDR3 spells CASSLGGGAQPQHF. The DNA for the CDR3 is TGTGCCAGCAGCTTGGGTGGGGGGGCTCAGCCCCAGCATTTT. This chain joins TRBV7-2 and TRBJ1-5, with D possibly TRBD1 on 6 matching bases. The CDR3 contains 14 residues. With 3 bases removed from V and 6 bases from J, the gap between germline ends came to 12 bases. From germline, CDR1 is SGHTA and CDR2 FQGNSA.

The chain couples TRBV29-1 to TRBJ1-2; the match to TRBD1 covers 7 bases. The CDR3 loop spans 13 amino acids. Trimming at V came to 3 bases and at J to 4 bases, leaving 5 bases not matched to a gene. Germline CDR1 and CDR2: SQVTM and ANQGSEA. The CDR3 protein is CSVDLQGTYGYTF. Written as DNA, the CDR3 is TGCAGCGTTGATTTACAGGGGACCTATGGCTACACCTTC.

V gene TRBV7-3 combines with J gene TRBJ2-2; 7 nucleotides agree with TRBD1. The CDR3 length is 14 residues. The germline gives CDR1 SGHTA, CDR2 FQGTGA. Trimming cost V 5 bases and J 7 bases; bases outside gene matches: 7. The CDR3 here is CASSRQGEGGELFF. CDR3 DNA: TGTGCCAGCAGCCGACAGGGCGAGGGCGGGGAGCTGTTTTTT.

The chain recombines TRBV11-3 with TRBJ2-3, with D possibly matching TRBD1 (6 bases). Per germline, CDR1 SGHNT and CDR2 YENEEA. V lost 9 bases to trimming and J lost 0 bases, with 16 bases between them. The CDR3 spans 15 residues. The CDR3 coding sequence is TGTGCCAGTAAACAGGGTACTTCTAGCACAGATACGCAGTATTTT. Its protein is CASKQGTSSTDTQYF.

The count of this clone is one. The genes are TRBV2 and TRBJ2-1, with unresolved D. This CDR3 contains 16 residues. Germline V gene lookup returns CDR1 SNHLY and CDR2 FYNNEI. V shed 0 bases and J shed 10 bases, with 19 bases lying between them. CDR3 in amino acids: CASSEAVDSPRREQFF. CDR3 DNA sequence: TGTGCCAGCAGTGAAGCGGTGGATAGCCCCCGGCGAGAGCAGTTCTTC.

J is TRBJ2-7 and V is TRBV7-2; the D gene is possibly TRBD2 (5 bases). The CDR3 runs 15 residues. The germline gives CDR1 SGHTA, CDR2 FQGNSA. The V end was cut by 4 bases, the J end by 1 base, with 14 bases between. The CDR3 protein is CASSSSRRSSYEQYF. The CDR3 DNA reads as TGTGCCAGCAGCTCCTCCAGGAGGAGTTCCTACGAGCAGTACTTC.

CDR3 region: CASSQPRRMNTEAFF. The CDR3 nucleotides are TGCGCCAGCAGCCAACCCAGGCGAATGAACACTGAAGCTTTCTTT. This chain uses TRBV4-1 with TRBJ1-1; no reliable D call. This CDR3 spans 15 amino acids. CDR1 and CDR2 from the germline V gene are MGHRA and YSYEKL. The V end lost 2 bases, the J end lost 0 bases, and 10 bases lay between the germline ends.

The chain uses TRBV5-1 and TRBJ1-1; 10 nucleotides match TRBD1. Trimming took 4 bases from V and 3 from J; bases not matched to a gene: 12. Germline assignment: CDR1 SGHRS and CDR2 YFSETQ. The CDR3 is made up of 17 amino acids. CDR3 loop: CASSHYGTGVWDTEAFF. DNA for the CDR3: TGCGCCAGCAGCCACTACGGGACAGGGGTTTGGGACACTGAAGCTTTCTTT.